These 32 T cell receptor beta chains were sequenced from one sample in a study of early T cells in non-severe SARS-CoV-2 infection. MiXCR, run by TCRdb on the 5' RACE reads, gives a single entry per CDR3 protein. Here the sample spans tens of thousands of distinct CDR3 sequences, over 8% being singletons. This material consisted of whole blood, taken at baseline. These receptor sequences come from an adult who was a healthcare worker with PCR-confirmed SARS-CoV-2 infection or an uninfected control (not recorded which).

This clonotype was counted ten times or more. The chain uses TRBV7-9 and TRBJ1-5; D is uncertain. The germline V gene encodes CDR1 SEHNR and CDR2 FQNEAQ (reference sequence). V was shortened by 1 base and J by 7 bases, with 5 bases between the two germline ends. This CDR3 region has 12 residues. The chain's CDR3 is CASSLGSQPQHF. The CDR3, as DNA: TGTGCCAGCAGCTTAGGTTCCCAGCCCCAGCATTTT.

There are many counts of this clonotype. The rearrangement joins TRBV5-1 to TRBJ1-6; the D gene is possibly TRBD1 (5 bases). The CDR3 runs to 16 residues. Deletions cut 4 bases from V and 0 bases from J, with 11 bases between. In germline, CDR1 is SGHRS, CDR2 YFSETQ. CDR3 sequence (DNA): TGCGCCAGCAGCCCGCGACAGAGCTCCTATAATTCACCCCTCCACTTT. This translates into CASSPRQSSYNSPLHF.

This clonotype has a count of ten or more. The J gene is TRBJ2-3, the V gene TRBV28; TRBD1 or TRBD2 may be the D gene (5 bases each). The V gene's germline CDR1 is MDHEN and CDR2 SYDVKM. Trimming stripped 5 bases from V and 2 bases from J, with 17 bases between. This CDR3 contains 16 residues. The CDR3 sequence: CASSPQGRLNTDTQYF. CDR3 nucleotides: TGTGCCAGCAGTCCCCAGGGACGCCTTAACACAGATACGCAGTATTTT.

This clonotype has only a few counts. V gene TRBV4-1 combines with J gene TRBJ2-5; D may be TRBD1 (5 bases). The V end was cut by 5 bases, the J end by 1 base, with 5 bases between. The CDR3 contains 12 residues. Germline V CDR1 and CDR2: MGHRA, YSYEKL. The chain's CDR3 is CASSDSQETQYF. CDR3 DNA sequence: TGCGCCAGCAGCGACAGCCAAGAGACCCAGTACTTC.

This chain links TRBV7-6 with TRBJ2-2; tentatively, D is TRBD2 (6 bases). The length of the CDR3 is 15 residues. Germline V gene lookup returns CDR1 SGHVS and CDR2 FNYEAQ. V was pared by 5 bases and J by 3 bases, with 13 bases between. In nucleotides, the CDR3 is TGTGCCAGCAGCCCCAGGGCGGGATACACCGGGGAGCTGTTTTTT. Residues: CASSPRAGYTGELFF.

This clonotype was recorded a few times. V gene TRBV20-1 combines with J gene TRBJ2-1; weak D call: TRBD2 (5 bases). This CDR3 is 17 amino acids long. V lost 0 bases and J 0 bases, leaving 15 bases between the germline ends. Looked up from germline, CDR1 is DFQATT and CDR2 is SNEGSKA (reference sequence). CDR3 sequence reads: CSARDGGRASSYNEQFF. The CDR3 DNA reads as TGCAGTGCTAGAGATGGCGGGCGGGCCAGCTCCTACAATGAGCAGTTCTTC.

The chain carries TRBV7-6 and TRBJ2-3; D gene unclear. This CDR3 is 12 amino acids long. The germline CDR1 and CDR2 sequences are SGHVS and FNYEAQ. The germline V and J ends were trimmed by 1 base and 4 bases, with 3 bases remaining between them. The CDR3 here is CASSLDPDTQYF. CDR3 DNA: TGTGCCAGCAGCTTAGACCCAGATACGCAGTATTTT. Together with reference TRBV7-6 and TRBJ2-3, the CDR3 gives the full variable domain: GAGVSQSPRYKVTKRGQDVALRCDPISGHVSLYWYRQALGQGPEFLTYFNYEAQQDKSGLPNDRFSAERPEGSISTLTIQRTEQRDSAMYRCASSLDPDTQYFGPGTRLTVL.

As to this clonotype: This may arise from a read error, as a much more abundant clone is one base away. CDR3 sequence reads: CASSDSGGEADMQYF. CDR3 sequence (DNA): TGTGCCAGCAGTGACAGCGGGGGTGAGGCAGATATGCAGTATTTT. The chain links TRBV6-4 to TRBJ2-3; 8 nucleotides agree with TRBD2. The CDR3 length is 15 residues. Germline CDR1 and CDR2: MRHNA and SNTAGT.

The chain has TRBV7-8 and TRBJ2-1, with 10 bases identical to TRBD2. With 1 base clipped from V and 4 bases from J, the junction kept 10 bases outside the gene matches. There are 18 residues in the CDR3. The germline V gene encodes CDR1 SGHVS and CDR2 FQNEAQ. The CDR3 DNA follows: TGTGCCAGCAGCTTAGAAGCGGGAGGGGGCTTCCTATACAATGAGCAGTTCTTC. Residues: CASSLEAGGGFLYNEQFF.

This clonotype appeared many times. The V gene is TRBV7-8, the J gene TRBJ1-6; D uncertain. V gave up 1 base and J gave up 6 bases, with 7 bases separating them. Germline V gene sequence: CDR1 SGHVS, CDR2 FQNEAQ. This CDR3 has 14 residues. The CDR3 bases are TGTGCCAGCAGCTTAGGGCAGAGTAATTCACCCCTCCACTTT. Translated, it gives CASSLGQSNSPLHF.

The CDR3 DNA reads as TGTGCCAGCTCACCATCGGGCTCTGGGGCCAACGTCCTGACTTTC. Its translation: CASSPSGSGANVLTF. The V and J genes are TRBV18 and TRBJ2-6; D is unclear. The CDR3 extends over 15 amino acids. CDR1 and CDR2 from the germline V gene are KGHSH and LQKENI. Trimming stripped 2 bases from V and 0 bases from J, with 5 bases between. Combining the CDR3 with reference TRBV18 and TRBJ2-6 gives the whole variable domain NAGVMQNPRHLVRRRGQEARLRCSPMKGHSHVYWYRQLPEEGLKFMVYLQKENIIDESGMPKERFSAEFPKEGPSILRIQQVVRGDSAAYFCASSPSGSGANVLTFGAGSRLTVL.

This clonotype was observed a handful of times. This sequence joins TRBV12-3 or TRBV12-4 and TRBJ2-3, with 7 bases fitting TRBD2. V lost 2 bases to trimming and J lost 3 bases; unmatched junction nucleotides: 8. The CDR3 is made up of 16 amino acids. The CDR3 region is CASSLYVYGGTDTQYF. CDR3 sequence (DNA): TGTGCCAGCAGTTTATACGTGTACGGGGGGACAGATACGCAGTATTTT.

In this sample, this clonotype turned up many times. The chain recombines TRBV12-3 or TRBV12-4 with TRBJ2-1; 13 nucleotides align to TRBD2. The CDR3 is made up of 20 amino acids. With V trimmed by 3 bases and J by 5 bases, 16 bases remained unmatched. CDR3 loop: CASSLSAPGTSGVANNEQFF. The DNA of the CDR3 is TGTGCCAGCAGTTTGTCAGCACCCGGGACTAGCGGGGTTGCGAACAATGAGCAGTTCTTC.

The chain employs TRBV11-2 and TRBJ2-7, with D perhaps matching TRBD2 (5 bases). V dropped 6 bases and J dropped 3 bases, with 15 bases sitting between them. This CDR3 is built from 14 residues. In germline, CDR1 is SGHAT, CDR2 FQNNGV. The CDR3 bases are TGTGCCAGCAGACGGGGAACAGCTTTCTACGAGCAGTACTTC. It codes for CASRRGTAFYEQYF.

CDR3 DNA: TGTGCCAGCACCCGAGCGGGAGGGGACAATGAGCAGTTCTTC. It specifies CASTRAGGDNEQFF. V is TRBV13 and J is TRBJ2-1; TRBD2 aligns across 10 bases. V gave up 7 bases and J gave up 5 bases; unmatched junction bases: 5. Per the germline V gene, CDR1 is PRHDT and CDR2 is FYEKMQ (reference sequence). The length of the CDR3 is 14 residues.

This chain joins TRBV29-1 and TRBJ2-7, with 12 bases identical to TRBD2. Germline trimming cut 6 bases from V and 4 bases from J; bases unmatched to any gene: 10. Germline CDR1 reads SQVTM; CDR2 reads ANQGSEA. This CDR3 is 15 amino acids long. The CDR3 is CSVILAGGFPYEQYF. DNA of the CDR3: TGCAGCGTGATACTAGCGGGAGGCTTTCCGTACGAGCAGTACTTC.

This clonotype was seen a handful of times. CDR3 DNA sequence: TGTGCCTGGAGGCATTCAGCGACAGGGGGCCACACTGAAGCTTTCTTT. Its translation is CAWRHSATGGHTEAFF. The J gene is TRBJ1-1, the V gene TRBV30, with 10 nucleotides matching TRBD1. Germline V gene sequence: CDR1 GTSNPN, CDR2 SVGIG (reference sequence). The ends lost 3 bases at V and 3 bases at J; junction bases unmatched: 10. CDR3 length equals 16 residues.

This clonotype was seen many times. The rearrangement links TRBV11-2 to TRBJ1-2; D may be TRBD1 (6 bases). The V end lost 5 bases, the J end lost 5 bases, and 15 bases lay between the germline ends. Germline CDR1 is SGHAT and CDR2 is FQNNGV. The CDR3 length is 14 residues. The CDR3 loop is CASSPSGAQYGYTF. The DNA of the CDR3 is TGTGCCAGCAGCCCGTCGGGGGCGCAGTATGGCTACACCTTC.

This clonotype was counted only a few times. The gene calls are TRBV18 and TRBJ1-1; 8 bases align to TRBD1. CDR3 length: 15 residues. V was pared by 3 bases and J by 1 base, with 4 bases of the junction left unmatched. Germline V gene data show CDR1 as KGHSH and CDR2 as LQKENI. This CDR3 is CASSPGTGENTEAFF. The CDR3 DNA follows: TGTGCCAGCTCACCCGGGACAGGCGAGAACACTGAAGCTTTCTTT. Looking up the rest from reference TRBV18 and TRBJ1-1 gives the full variable domain: NAGVMQNPRHLVRRRGQEARLRCSPMKGHSHVYWYRQLPEEGLKFMVYLQKENIIDESGMPKERFSAEFPKEGPSILRIQQVVRGDSAAYFCASSPGTGENTEAFFGQGTRLTVV.

This clonotype was detected many times. The chain recombines TRBV20-1 with TRBJ2-3; 10 bases are a match to TRBD2. This CDR3 is 17 amino acids long. CDR1 is DFQATT and CDR2 is SNEGSKA in the germline V gene (reference sequence). Trimming removed 1 base from V and 2 bases from J; junction bases left unmatched: 9. CDR3 nucleotide sequence: TGCAGTGCTAGAGGGCACGGGACTAGCGTTTCCACAGATACGCAGTATTTT. Its translation: CSARGHGTSVSTDTQYF.

This clonotype was seen a handful of times. The genes are TRBV29-1 and TRBJ2-7; TRBD1 matches 7 bases. The germline V gene has CDR1 SQVTM and CDR2 ANQGSEA. The junction had 4 bases not matched to a gene; V was cut back by 4 bases and J by 4 bases. CDR3 length: 12 amino acids. CDR3 DNA: TGCAGCGTTGGGGACAGCTATTACGAGCAGTACTTC. It codes for CSVGDSYYEQYF.

This clonotype was observed a few times. This chain links TRBV25-1 with TRBJ1-3; D unresolved. This CDR3 region has 11 residues. The V and J ends lost 4 bases and 5 bases respectively, with 3 bases between them. Germline CDR1 MGHDK, CDR2 SYGVNS. The CDR3 nucleotides are TGTGCCAGCAGTGTTCGAAACACCATATATTTT. This gives the protein CASSVRNTIYF.

The chain recombines TRBV6-5 with TRBJ1-2, with TRBD1 matching 10 bases. The CDR3 contains 14 residues. Per germline, CDR1 MNHEY and CDR2 SVGAGI. V shed 6 bases and J 3 bases; nucleotides not matched to a gene: 4. The chain's CDR3 is CASSGTGVHYGYTF. Written as DNA, the CDR3 is TGTGCCAGCAGCGGGACAGGGGTTCACTATGGCTACACCTTC.

The chain links TRBV10-1 to TRBJ2-7, with 8 bases matching TRBD1. CDR1 and CDR2 (germline): WNHNN, SYGVQD (reference sequence). Trimming cost V 8 bases and J 2 bases; bases outside gene matches: 2. This CDR3 region has 12 residues. The CDR3, as DNA: TGCGCCAGCGGACAGGGAGCCTACGAGCAGTACTTC. Amino acids: CASGQGAYEQYF.

This chain joins TRBV28 and TRBJ1-6; no definite D call. The length of the CDR3 is 16 residues. Looked up from germline, CDR1 is MDHEN and CDR2 is SYDVKM. Trimming left V 3 bases short and J 0 bases short, with 9 bases between. CDR3 protein: CASSFPISSYNSPLHF. CDR3 in DNA: TGTGCCAGCAGTTTTCCTATAAGCTCCTATAATTCACCCCTCCACTTT.

This clonotype was found many times. The rearrangement uses TRBV29-1 and TRBJ2-5, with D hard to call. The germline CDR1 and CDR2 sequences are SQVTM and ANQGSEA. The CDR3 is made up of 12 amino acids. V lost 7 bases to trimming and J lost 3 bases, with 12 bases between them. DNA of the CDR3: TGCAGCGGGGATGACGCTAAAGAGACCCAGTACTTC. Translating it yields CSGDDAKETQYF.

This clonotype was counted at least ten times. The chain employs TRBV14 and TRBJ2-7; D uncertain. The CDR3 has 13 amino acids. Per the germline V gene, CDR1 is SGHDN and CDR2 is FVKESK. Trimming shortened V by 0 bases and J by 3 bases, and 6 bases separated the two germline ends. The CDR3 DNA is TGTGCCAGCAGCCAAGATCATGGCTACGAGCAGTACTTC. It translates to CASSQDHGYEQYF. The full variable domain, its missing parts supplied by reference TRBV14 and TRBJ2-7, is EAGVTQFPSHSVIEKGQTVTLRCDPISGHDNLYWYRRVMGKEIKFLLHFVKESKQDESGMPNNRFLAERTGGTYSTLKVQPAELEDSGVYFCASSQDHGYEQYFGPGTRLTVT.

The CDR3 nucleotides are TGTGCCAGCAGCCCGGGACAGGGACCGAATAGCAATCAGCCCCAGCATTTT. Its protein is CASSPGQGPNSNQPQHF. This chain uses TRBV3-2 with TRBJ1-5; the tabulated D call, TRBD1, remains unverified against the DNA. TRBV3-2 is listed as a pseudogene. The CDR3 length is 17 residues.

This clonotype was picked up many times. The chain couples TRBV18 to TRBJ2-1, with D unresolved. Trimming removed 2 bases from V and 9 bases from J, with 8 bases in between. There are 12 residues in the CDR3. The V gene's germline CDR1 is KGHSH and CDR2 LQKENI. CDR3 nucleotide sequence: TGTGCCAGCTCACCAATGAAAGCTGAGCAGTTCTTC. It translates to CASSPMKAEQFF. The variable domain in full, with the rest retrieved from reference TRBV18 and TRBJ2-1, is NAGVMQNPRHLVRRRGQEARLRCSPMKGHSHVYWYRQLPEEGLKFMVYLQKENIIDESGMPKERFSAEFPKEGPSILRIQQVVRGDSAAYFCASSPMKAEQFFGPGTRLTVL.

This clonotype was counted between two and nine times. The genes are TRBV6-1 and TRBJ2-2; no firm D call. CDR3 length: 13 amino acids. Trimming removed 7 bases from V and 7 bases from J, with 13 bases in between. Germline-derived CDR1 and CDR2 are MNHNS and SASEGT. CDR3 protein: CASIPLEYGELFF. The DNA of the CDR3 is TGTGCCAGCATCCCGTTAGAGTACGGGGAGCTGTTTTTT.

This clonotype is termed medium-sized. The chain combines TRBV11-2 with TRBJ2-7, with D perhaps TRBD2 (5 bases). CDR1 SGHAT and CDR2 FQNNGV come from the germline V gene. There are 14 residues in the CDR3. Deletions cut 3 bases from V and 4 bases from J, with 13 bases between. The CDR3 reads CASSLSLSGYEQYF. The CDR3, as DNA: TGTGCCAGCAGCTTGTCCCTGTCGGGATACGAGCAGTACTTC.

Only a few counts were recorded for this clonotype. The rearrangement joins TRBV5-4 to TRBJ1-1; no clear D gene. The germline CDR1 and CDR2 sequences are SGHNT and YYREEE (reference sequence). This CDR3 comprises 13 residues. V lost 0 bases and J lost 0, with 3 bases in between. This CDR3 reads CASSLEMNTEAFF. The CDR3 DNA is TGTGCCAGCAGCTTGGAGATGAACACTGAAGCTTTCTTT. The whole variable domain, remainder taken from reference TRBV5-4 and TRBJ1-1, is ETGVTQSPTHLIKTRGQQVTLRCSSQSGHNTVSWYQQALGQGPQFIFQYYREEENGRGNFPPRFSGLQFPNYSSELNVNALELDDSALYLCASSLEMNTEAFFGQGTRLTVV.